These T cell receptor beta chains were read from a single sample in a study. TCRdb itself ran the 5' RACE reads through MiXCR, one entry per CDR3 protein. The data contain 20,000 to 25,000 distinct CDR3 sequences, 30% of them seen just once; the ten biggest clones take up less than 2.5%. The sample taken for sequencing was tumor-infiltrating naive CD4+ T cells sorted from the breast tumor. Receptors originate from a female donor with breast cancer. Each CDR3 is given without its conserved first and last residue. The size field is filled for only some rows; it gives once, few, many or a size class.

len: 14; abundance: many; v_gene: TRBV3-1; CDR3aa: ASSQDWPPPYNEQF
len: 13; abundance: many; v_gene: TRBV12-3/TRBV12-4; CDR3aa: ASSTRDLNNYEQF
len: 16; abundance: .; v_gene: TRBV5-5; CDR3aa: ASSLLMVASGSSYEQY
len: 10; abundance: once; v_gene: TRBV9; CDR3aa: ASTNQVGGAF
len: 13; abundance: medium-sized; v_gene: TRBV9; CDR3aa: ASSATGTAGETQY
len: 14; abundance: many; v_gene: TRBV6-5; CDR3aa: ASSLKAPRQGYGYT
len: 18; abundance: .; v_gene: TRBV15; CDR3aa: ATSKRPGLAGGGGTDTQY
len: 20; abundance: few; v_gene: TRBV25-1; CDR3aa: ASSERWKDKAGALSSYNEQF
len: 11; abundance: few; v_gene: TRBV25-1; CDR3aa: ASSEPGRTEQF
len: 14; abundance: .; v_gene: TRBV7-8; CDR3aa: ASSSDRRAMNTEAF
len: 14; abundance: many; v_gene: TRBV6-1; CDR3aa: ASSEYEGKSTDTQY
len: 13; abundance: medium-sized; v_gene: TRBV7-8; CDR3aa: ASSFSGTGDYGYT
len: 12; abundance: many; v_gene: TRBV10-2; CDR3aa: ASTRPGQSHEQY
len: 12; abundance: many; v_gene: TRBV20-1; CDR3aa: SATRPGGTDTQY
len: 11; abundance: .; v_gene: TRBV28; CDR3aa: SSSWTAYNEQF
len: 12; abundance: few; v_gene: TRBV3-1; CDR3aa: ASRRGSSGNEQF
len: 12; abundance: few; v_gene: TRBV18; CDR3aa: ASSPIRVNAEAF
len: 15; abundance: .; v_gene: TRBV6-5; CDR3aa: ASSYGTSGSSYNEQF
len: 12; abundance: few; v_gene: TRBV6-1; CDR3aa: ASSEGSDQGGYT
len: 13; abundance: many; v_gene: TRBV6-5; CDR3aa: ASSERESRHNEQF
len: 16; abundance: .; v_gene: TRBV7-3; CDR3aa: ASSSQGTGGTTRNEQF
len: 12; abundance: few; v_gene: TRBV20-1; CDR3aa: SARRQGTTDTQY
len: 13; abundance: .; v_gene: TRBV4-2; CDR3aa: ASSQDGTERTEAF
len: 13; abundance: few; v_gene: TRBV9; CDR3aa: ASSVEGVGYNEQF
len: 12; abundance: .; v_gene: TRBV4-3; CDR3aa: ASGQDLSVYEQY
len: 13; abundance: many; v_gene: TRBV12-3/TRBV12-4; CDR3aa: ASSRDRGSNQPQH
len: 11; abundance: .; v_gene: TRBV6-5; CDR3aa: ASSYRRLAGQY
len: 14; abundance: medium-sized; v_gene: TRBV4-2; CDR3aa: ASSLSSGRGTYEQY
len: 11; abundance: many; v_gene: TRBV20-1; CDR3aa: SATGRVYNEQF
len: 13; abundance: medium-sized; v_gene: TRBV20-1; CDR3aa: SAHPPGGPANEQF
len: 12; abundance: many; v_gene: TRBV12-3/TRBV12-4; CDR3aa: ASSPTSGRNEQF
len: 13; abundance: .; v_gene: TRBV6-5; CDR3aa: ASSWDRANSYEQY
len: 12; abundance: few; v_gene: TRBV20-1; CDR3aa: RGSGGYSFTEAF